The clone carrying this T cell receptor beta chain was recorded many times. The source of the sample is a study of blood T cell repertoires in COVID-19. At the level of the study: Material from acute and convalescent COVID-19 was sourced from the United States, Italy and Spain. In each case, the material was cDNA or gDNA derived from T cells, B-cell-depleted T cells, or PBMCs.

The V gene's germline CDR1 is LNHDA and CDR2 SQIVND (reference sequence). CDR3 size: 16 residues. J was trimmed by 3 bases and V by 9 bases; bases with no gene match: 14. In the source study's methods: Scientists estimated how many nucleated cells there were by amplifying reference gene primers. Assay: immunoSEQ multiplex PCR; the TCRdb copy retains only in-frame clones and omits some. V and J calls and clone size follow that table, whereas D and trimming were derived from the DNA. The table shows about 370,000 clones, with approximately 90% occurring only once. Grouping used clinical history reported by participants in a survey and questionnaire.

This receptor was taken from a man between 18 and 29 years old who had recovered from COVID-19. The chain combines TRBV19 with TRBJ1-5, with 7 nucleotides matching TRBD1. Sequencing was performed on PBMCs or T cells enriched from blood (not recorded which). The CDR3 loop is CASSPRTGGSNQPQHF. The CDR3 DNA reads as TGTGCCAGCTCACCCCGGACAGGAGGATCCAATCAGCCCCAGCATTTT.